One and the same sample provided the 32 T cell receptor beta chains below, sequenced in a study of T cell repertoires in cytomegalovirus infection (dated by TCRdb to the late 2010s). This sample was sequenced with an Illumina HiSeq 1500. TCRdb cleaned the public reads at Q25 with fastp, built clones with MiXCR and kept in-frame beta chains. Every entry covers one CDR3 protein and lists the most common genes and DNA from its rows. For this sample the table gives more than 150,000 distinct CDR3 sequences, of which about 21% were detected only once. Together, the top ten hold 2.5% to 3% of the sample. The sequenced sample was PBMCs. The source is a human donor in good health (CMV status not recorded). Some clones in this sample may be carry-over from other donors' samples.

This rearrangement joins TRBV29-1 to TRBJ1-1, with D perhaps matching TRBD1 (6 bases). V lost 7 bases, J lost 0 bases, and 12 bases lay in between. The CDR3 sequence is 13 residues long. Looked up from germline, CDR1 is SQVTM and CDR2 is ANQGSEA. CDR3 residues: CSGRTGMNTEAFF. CDR3 DNA: TGCAGCGGGCGAACAGGGATGAACACTGAAGCTTTCTTT.

This clonotype was seen only once. The chain couples TRBV20-1 to TRBJ1-5; no clear D gene. The V gene lost 3 bases and the J gene lost 0 bases, with 9 bases spanning the gap. This CDR3 is 14 amino acids long. Per germline, CDR1 DFQATT and CDR2 SNEGSKA (reference sequence). In DNA, the CDR3 is TGCAGTGCTAGTCCCGGACCTAGCAATCAGCCCCAGCATTTT. Translated: CSASPGPSNQPQHF.

Many counts were recorded for this clonotype. This chain uses TRBV4-1 with TRBJ1-4; 9 bases are a match to TRBD1. The junction had 5 bases not matched to a gene; V was cut back by 4 bases and J by 5 bases. Germline V gene lookup returns CDR1 MGHRA and CDR2 YSYEKL. The CDR3 length is 15 residues. The CDR3 DNA reads as TGCGCCAGCAGCCGCGGGGGGACAGGGAATGAAAAACTGTTTTTT. Translation gives CASSRGGTGNEKLFF.

V gene TRBV11-3 combines with J gene TRBJ2-4; tentatively, D is TRBD1 (5 bases). Germline V gene data show CDR1 as SGHNT and CDR2 as YENEEA. The length of the CDR3 is 11 residues. Trimming pared 0 bases from V and 13 bases from J, leaving 7 bases between. CDR3 coding DNA: TGTGCCAGCAGCTTAGAGACAGTCCAGTACTTC. Translating it yields CASSLETVQYF.

By share, this clonotype ranks as medium-sized. The J gene is TRBJ1-1, the V gene TRBV6-2 or TRBV6-3; D possibly corresponds to TRBD1 (6 bases). The V and J ends lost 8 bases and 9 bases respectively, with 19 bases between them. The CDR3 loop spans 13 amino acids. Germline assignment: CDR1 MNHEY and CDR2 SVGEGT. The CDR3 protein is CASGRGTQVQAFF. The CDR3 DNA reads TGTGCCAGCGGACGCGGGACACAAGTTCAAGCTTTCTTT.

This clonotype was detected ten times or more. The rearrangement links TRBV11-2 to TRBJ1-1; 8 bases line up with TRBD1. The V gene end was trimmed by 8 bases and the J gene end by 3 bases; junction bases not matched to a gene: 8. The CDR3 totals 14 residues. Looked up from germline, CDR1 is SGHAT and CDR2 is FQNNGV. CDR3: CASWTRGRDTEAFF. In DNA, the CDR3 is TGTGCCAGCTGGACCAGGGGGCGCGACACTGAAGCTTTCTTT.

In this sample, this clonotype turned up a few times. The V gene is TRBV7-4, the J gene TRBJ1-2; 7 bases match TRBD1. The CDR3 consists of 17 residues. Germline assignment: CDR1 SGHVT and CDR2 SQSDAQ. Trimming took 3 bases from V and 6 from J; bases not matched to a gene: 16. The CDR3 DNA is TGTGCCAGCAGCTTTTCGCGGACAGGTCGTATCACAGATGGCTACACCTTC. This gives the protein CASSFSRTGRITDGYTF.

This clonotype came up a few times. The chain recombines TRBV15 with TRBJ1-1, with D unclear. Trimming cost V 5 bases and J 6 bases, with 22 bases left between them. The CDR3 contains 16 residues. The germline CDR1 and CDR2 sequences are LNHNV and YYDKDF (reference sequence). DNA for the CDR3: TGTGCCACCAGCCCGCGGGGAACAGCCCGACGTTCTGAAGCTTTCTTT. Translating it yields CATSPRGTARRSEAFF.

At least ten counts were recorded for this clonotype. This chain links TRBV6-1 with TRBJ1-6; a weak D match, TRBD1 (6 bases). V was pared by 5 bases and J by 9 bases, with 14 bases between. The CDR3 is 14 amino acids. Germline CDR1 MNHNS, CDR2 SASEGT. The DNA of the CDR3 is TGTGCCAGCAGTACGGGGACACCGCGTTCACCCCTCCACTTT. Its protein is CASSTGTPRSPLHF.

This clonotype turned up a few times. The chain joins TRBV14 to TRBJ2-3; 8 bases are shared with TRBD2. There are 20 residues in the CDR3. Germline V gene data show CDR1 as SGHDN and CDR2 as FVKESK. J lost 2 bases, V lost 4 bases, and 20 bases had no gene match. CDR3 in DNA: TGTGCCAGCAGCCCGCCCCTGGTGAGCGGGGGCCGTACTTTCACAGATACGCAGTATTTT. Its translation: CASSPPLVSGGRTFTDTQYF. The whole variable domain, filled in from reference TRBV14 and TRBJ2-3, reads EAGVTQFPSHSVIEKGQTVTLRCDPISGHDNLYWYRRVMGKEIKFLLHFVKESKQDESGMPNNRFLAERTGGTYSTLKVQPAELEDSGVYFCASSPPLVSGGRTFTDTQYFGPGTRLTVL.

The CDR3 nucleotides read TGTGCCAGCAGCTCGCGGCGGGGCAGCGCTGAAGCTTTCTTT. Protein product: CASSSRRGSAEAFF. V usage is TRBV27 and J usage is TRBJ1-1, with D possibly matching TRBD1 (5 bases). Germline V lookup: CDR1 MNHEY, CDR2 SMNVEV (reference sequence). The CDR3 spans 14 residues. The ends were cut back, 6 bases at V and 6 bases at J, with 17 bases in the middle.

CDR3 coding DNA: TGTGCCAGCAGCTTAGGGACAGGGGGCATCGTAGAGACCCAGTACTTC. Residues: CASSLGTGGIVETQYF. The chain recombines TRBV7-2 with TRBJ2-5; 11 bases match TRBD1. The V gene end was trimmed by 1 base and the J gene end by 4 bases; junction bases not matched to a gene: 5. The length of the CDR3 is 16 residues. In germline, CDR1 is SGHTA, CDR2 FQGNSA.

The rearrangement uses TRBV7-9 and TRBJ2-1, with D unresolved. This CDR3 contains 12 residues. V was cut by 6 bases and J by 6 bases, with 9 bases left in between. The germline CDR1 and CDR2 sequences are SEHNR and FQNEAQ (reference sequence). CDR3 in amino acids: CASSSISNEQFF. Here the CDR3 DNA reads TGTGCCAGCAGTTCAATATCCAATGAGCAGTTCTTC.

J is TRBJ2-1 and V is TRBV19; 8 bases map to TRBD2. The CDR3 contains 15 residues. Germline CDR1 is LNHDA and CDR2 is SQIVND (reference sequence). V was pared by 8 bases and J by 1 base, with 7 bases of the junction left unmatched. CDR3 DNA sequence: TGTGCCAGTCAAGCGGGAGTTGGTTCCTACAATGAGCAGTTCTTC. Translating gives CASQAGVGSYNEQFF.

This rearrangement joins TRBV7-8 to TRBJ2-7; D remains ambiguous. V was pared by 3 bases and J by 3 bases, with 18 bases between. The length of the CDR3 is 16 residues. The V gene's germline CDR1 is SGHVS and CDR2 FQNEAQ. CDR3 bases: TGTGCCAGCAGCTTCAGAGGACCCCAATCTGGCTACGAGCAGTACTTC. Its translation: CASSFRGPQSGYEQYF.

The chain employs TRBV28 and TRBJ2-7, with 8 bases matching TRBD1. From germline, CDR1 is MDHEN and CDR2 SYDVKM. After removal of 8 bases from V and 4 bases from J, the junction contained 13 bases not matched to a gene. CDR3 length: 15 amino acids. This CDR3 reads CASVEGGQGDYEQYF. DNA of the CDR3: TGTGCCAGCGTGGAGGGAGGACAGGGCGATTACGAGCAGTACTTC.

The CDR3 nucleotides are TGTGCCAGCAGTTTATTCGGGATAGGGTACAATGAGCAGTTCTTC. Encoded protein: CASSLFGIGYNEQFF. The chain is built from TRBV28 and TRBJ2-1; tentative D call: TRBD2 (5 bases). V lost 1 base, J lost 4 bases, and 11 bases lay in between. The CDR3 has 15 amino acids. The germline CDR1 and CDR2 sequences are MDHEN and SYDVKM.

This clonotype appeared many times. This rearrangement joins TRBV7-2 to TRBJ2-2; 10 positions match TRBD2. This CDR3 is built from 16 residues. Germline CDR1 SGHTA, CDR2 FQGNSA. Trimming took 1 base from V and 6 from J; bases not matched to a gene: 5. The CDR3 DNA reads as TGTGCCAGCAGCTTAGTCCCAGCGGGAGGGGCCGGGGAGCTGTTTTTT. This codes for CASSLVPAGGAGELFF.

The chain employs TRBV6-2 or TRBV6-3 and TRBJ2-1; D remains ambiguous. The CDR3 extends over 14 amino acids. Germline lookup yields CDR1 MNHEY and CDR2 SVGEGT. Trimming removed 5 bases from V and 3 bases from J, with 11 bases in between. The DNA for the CDR3 is TGTGCCAGCAGTCCCGGGCCCGTCTACAATGAGCAGTTCTTC. Its translation is CASSPGPVYNEQFF.

This clonotype was recorded a few times. The genes are TRBV12-5 and TRBJ1-6; D ambiguous. V was pared by 2 bases and J by 11 bases, with 19 bases between. CDR3 length: 16 residues. CDR1 is LGHNT and CDR2 is FRNRAP in the germline V gene. This CDR3 reads CASGLTRVTAGAPLHF. The CDR3 coding sequence is TGTGCTAGTGGTTTGACTCGGGTCACGGCGGGCGCACCCCTCCACTTT. Filled out from reference TRBV12-5 and TRBJ1-6, the complete variable domain reads DARVTQTPRHKVTEMGQEVTMRCQPILGHNTVFWYRQTMMQGLELLAYFRNRAPLDDSGMPKDRFSAEMPDATLATLKIQPSEPRDSAVYFCASGLTRVTAGAPLHFGNGTRLTVT.

V gene TRBV4-1 combines with J gene TRBJ1-5; D may be TRBD1 (6 bases). Germline V CDR1 and CDR2: MGHRA, YSYEKL. V was clipped by 1 base and J by 7 bases, with 11 bases between them. The CDR3 runs to 14 residues. The DNA of the CDR3 is TGCGCCAGCAGCCAAGGGGGGGGCCAGCAGCCCCAGCATTTT. Translating gives CASSQGGGQQPQHF.

Ten or more counts support this clonotype. This chain uses TRBV7-2 with TRBJ2-1; D could derive from TRBD1 or TRBD2 (5 bases each). The CDR3 is 15 amino acids. Germline V gives CDR1 SGHTA, CDR2 FQGNSA. V gave up 8 bases and J gave up 6 bases, with 20 bases separating them. The CDR3 nucleotides are TGTGCCAGCGGGGCGAGGGAAGGTCGATCCAATGAGCAGTTCTTC. Translating gives CASGAREGRSNEQFF.

This clonotype was found a few times. The CDR3 nucleotides are TGTGCCAGCAACCGGATAGGCAAACGCTTTGAAGCTTTCTTT. Translation: CASNRIGKRFEAFF. The rearrangement links TRBV12-3 or TRBV12-4 to TRBJ1-1; D unresolved. The CDR3 spans 14 residues. Trimming pared 7 bases from V and 7 bases from J, leaving 19 bases between.

The chain links TRBV6-6 to TRBJ2-7, with D perhaps TRBD2 (7 bases). V was pared by 8 bases and J by 3 bases, with 17 bases between. The germline V gene encodes CDR1 MNHNY and CDR2 SVGAGI (reference sequence). The CDR3 covers 14 residues. The DNA of the CDR3 is TGTGCCAGCGGGGGGGCGGACGACAACTACGAGCAGTACTTC. This codes for CASGGADDNYEQYF.

CDR3 in DNA: TGTGCCAGCAGTTTGGTTTCTGGCCCTCTGAGGCAGTACTTC. Protein: CASSLVSGPLRQYF. This chain links TRBV12-3 or TRBV12-4 with TRBJ2-7; no clear D gene. This CDR3 comprises 14 residues. V lost 3 bases to trimming and J lost 9 bases, with 18 bases between them.

The V call is TRBV6-2 or TRBV6-3, the J call TRBJ1-1; 9 bases are shared with TRBD1. Germline assignment: CDR1 MNHEY and CDR2 SVGEGT. V shed 2 bases, J shed 8 bases, and the junction held 6 bases outside the gene matches. The CDR3 consists of 14 residues. The DNA of the CDR3 is TGTGCCAGCAGTTACAGAGGACAGGGGATGGAAGCTTTCTTT. Translated: CASSYRGQGMEAFF.

This clonotype was seen repeatedly, ten times or more. The chain employs TRBV7-2 and TRBJ1-6; tentatively, D is TRBD1 (5 bases). Trimming left V 5 bases short and J 5 bases short, with 19 bases between. The CDR3 loop spans 17 amino acids. From germline, CDR1 is SGHTA and CDR2 FQGNSA. The CDR3 region has the DNA TGTGCCAGCAGCGTCCCCCGGGCCGGGGGGGATAATTCACCCCTCCACTTT. Residues: CASSVPRAGGDNSPLHF.

The V and J genes are TRBV7-2 and TRBJ1-2; D call uncertain. The CDR3 covers 13 residues. Trimming removed 0 bases from V and 4 bases from J, with 6 bases in between. The germline V gene has CDR1 SGHTA and CDR2 FQGNSA. In nucleotides, the CDR3 is TGTGCCAGCAGCTTAGCCATGACCTATGGCTACACCTTC. Translated, it gives CASSLAMTYGYTF.

The chain couples TRBV12-3 or TRBV12-4 to TRBJ2-1; 10 bases align to TRBD2. This CDR3 has 16 amino acids. The ends lost 6 bases at V and 9 bases at J; junction bases unmatched: 14. CDR3 sequence (DNA): TGTGCCAGCAGGGACGAGGGCCTAGCGGGGGCTATTGAGCAGTTCTTC. Translating it yields CASRDEGLAGAIEQFF.

At least ten counts were recorded for this clonotype. The CDR3 DNA is TGTGCCAGCAGCACGGGACAGGGTGGAAGGGAGACCCAGTACTTC. The encoded protein is CASSTGQGGRETQYF. The chain carries TRBV7-2 and TRBJ2-5; 9 bases are a match to TRBD1. Trimming cost V 5 bases and J 5 bases; bases outside gene matches: 9. In germline, CDR1 is SGHTA, CDR2 FQGNSA. The CDR3 loop spans 15 amino acids.

The chain couples TRBV5-1 to TRBJ2-1, with D perhaps matching TRBD1 (6 bases). This CDR3 contains 15 residues. V was trimmed by 5 bases and J by 5 bases, leaving 17 bases between them. In germline, CDR1 is SGHRS, CDR2 YFSETQ. Written as DNA, the CDR3 is TGCGCCAGCAGGTCCGTAAGGGGGATGAACAATGAGCAGTTCTTC. Translating it yields CASRSVRGMNNEQFF. Supplemented by reference TRBV5-1 and TRBJ2-1, the full variable domain reads KAGVTQTPRYLIKTRGQQVTLSCSPISGHRSVSWYQQTPGQGLQFLFEYFSETQRNKGNFPGRFSGRQFSNSRSEMNVSTLELGDSALYLCASRSVRGMNNEQFFGPGTRLTVL.

With respect to this clonotype: A read error may be the cause here, since a much bigger clone is one base away. The chain is built from TRBV7-2 and TRBJ2-1, with D unclear. The germline gives CDR1 SGHTA, CDR2 FQGNSA. The CDR3 has 16 amino acids. V was shortened by 4 bases and J by 4 bases, with 17 bases between the two germline ends. CDR3 amino acids: CASSSNDRLTYNEQFF. In nucleotides, the CDR3 is TGTGCCAGCAGCTCCAACGACCGACTTACTTACAATGAGCAGTTCTTC. Supplemented by reference TRBV7-2 and TRBJ2-1, the full variable domain reads GAGVSQSPSNKVTEKGKDVELRCDPISGHTALYWYRQSLGQGLEFLIYFQGNSAPDKSGLPSDRFSAERTGGSVSTLTIQRTQQEDSAVYLCASSSNDRLTYNEQFFGPGTRLTVL.